Presented here are 3 T cell receptor beta chains from one specimen sequenced in a study of T-cell reconstitution after alpha-beta-depleted transplantation in children. TCRbeta library construction was performed incorporating unique molecular identifiers. In TCRdb, the PCR reads were re-called with MiXCR into one record per CDR3 protein. The data contain 200,000 or so distinct CDR3 sequences, roughly 8.1% of them singletons. The source was PBMCs, mostly from graft donor cells, collected 360 days after TCRalphabeta/CD19-depleted stem cell transplant. These receptors were collected from a male patient under 10 years old who had a stem cell transplant for acute myeloid leukemia, so the T cells may come from the graft donor.

The rearrangement uses TRBV29-1 and TRBJ2-3; no clear D gene. Germline V lookup: CDR1 SQVTM, CDR2 ANQGSEA. V lost 4 bases and J 0 bases, leaving 11 bases between the germline ends. The CDR3 length is 14 residues. This CDR3 reads CSVAPRPSTDTQYF. The CDR3 DNA reads as TGCAGCGTTGCGCCTAGACCTAGCACAGATACGCAGTATTTT.

The chain joins TRBV15 to TRBJ2-2; TRBD2 aligns across 10 bases. The CDR3 runs 18 residues. Germline CDR1 reads LNHNV; CDR2 reads YYDKDF (reference sequence). J gave up 1 base and V 4 bases, and 9 bases lay outside the gene matches. This CDR3 is CATSNGILAGENTGELFF. The CDR3 coding sequence is TGTGCCACCAGCAACGGGATTCTAGCGGGGGAGAACACCGGGGAGCTGTTTTTT.

This clonotype was recorded at least ten times. The CDR3 reads CATSSREGTDTQYF. The CDR3 DNA reads TGTGCCACCAGCTCGAGGGAAGGCACAGATACGCAGTATTTT. V gene TRBV15 combines with J gene TRBJ2-3, with D perhaps matching TRBD2 (5 bases). The CDR3 has 14 amino acids. The germline gives CDR1 LNHNV, CDR2 YYDKDF (reference sequence). Trimming took 5 bases from V and 1 from J, leaving 10 bases between them.